This record covers a single T cell receptor beta chain. In this sample, this clonotype turned up many times. Its binding antigen is unknown. Base qualities are not recorded, but no much larger clone differs from it by a single base. This entry belongs to a study of T-cell reconstitution after alpha-beta-depleted transplantation in children (dated by TCRdb to the mid-2010s). Study-level background: Using TCR repertoire profiling, the study followed T-cell immune reconstitution in a quantitative way in children after TCRalphabeta/CD19-depleted allogeneic hematopoietic cell transplantation.

The library was made by PCR. This sample was sequenced with an Illumina HiSeq 2500. Molecular barcoding was employed in the preparation of TCR libraries, with unique molecular identifiers being used to normalize TCRbeta repertoire quantification. TCRdb trimmed public reads at Q25 via fastp, called clones via MiXCR and kept in-frame beta chains. One record per CDR3 amino acid sequence lists the most common genes and DNA. For this sample the table gives about 440,000 distinct CDR3 sequences, of which roughly 43% were detected only once. 27% of the sample comes from the top ten. V drops 1 base and J drops 0 bases, leaving 19 bases in between. Including the terminal cysteine and phenylalanine, the CDR3 comprises 19 residues. Here the CDR3 DNA is all that survives: 57 bases in frame from base 1. Looking up the germline V gene yields CDR1 SGHTA and CDR2 FQGNSA. The label giving this sample's treatment or condition can be read as: allogeneic hematopoietic cell transplantation with graft depleted of TCRalphabeta T cells and CD19 B cells. Transplant recipients were children who received TCRalphabeta/CD19-depleted allogeneic hematopoietic cell grafts.

What the study reported, not specific to this receptor: About two months after transplant, the apparently early recovery of alphabetaT-cell counts reportedly depended on just several hundred clones that had expanded rapidly and came from non-depleted graft cells. Hyperexpanded clone frequencies declined over subsequent months; after one year, T-cell counts and TCRbeta diversity were mostly attributed to newly produced T cells. The high TCRbeta diversity at day 60 in some patients was ascribed to recipient T cells and intrathymic progenitors that had survived conditioning.

The rearranged segments are TRBV7-2 and TRBJ1-5; a tentative D call is TRBD1 (5 bases match). The specimen comprised PBMCs, sampled before TCRalphabeta/CD19-depleted stem cell transplant. The receptor comes from a girl aged 2-10 years with aplastic anemia, due to receive a stem cell transplant. The sequence in DNA is TGTGCCAGCAGCTTAGGAGGCCCCGACAGATATTATAGCAATCAGCCCCAGCATTTT. Its translation is CASSLGGPDRYYSNQPQHF.